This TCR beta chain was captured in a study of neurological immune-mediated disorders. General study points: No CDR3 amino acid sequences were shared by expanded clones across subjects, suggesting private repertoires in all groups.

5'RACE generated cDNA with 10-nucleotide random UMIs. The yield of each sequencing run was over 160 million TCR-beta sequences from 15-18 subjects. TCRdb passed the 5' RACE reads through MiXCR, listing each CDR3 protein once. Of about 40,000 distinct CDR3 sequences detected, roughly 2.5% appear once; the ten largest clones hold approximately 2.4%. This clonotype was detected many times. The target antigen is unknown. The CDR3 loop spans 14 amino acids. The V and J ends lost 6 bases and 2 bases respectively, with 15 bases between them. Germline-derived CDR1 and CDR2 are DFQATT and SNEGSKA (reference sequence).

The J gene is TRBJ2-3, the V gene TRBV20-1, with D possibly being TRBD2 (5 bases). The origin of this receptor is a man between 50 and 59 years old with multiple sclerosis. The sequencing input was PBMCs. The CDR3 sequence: CSALDWTTTDTQYF. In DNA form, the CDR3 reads TGCAGTGCGCTGGACTGGACGACCACAGATACGCAGTATTTT.